This T cell receptor beta chain was recorded in a study of T cell repertoires and HLA-DP antigens. Germline CDR1 and CDR2: SGDLS and YYNGEE. This CDR3 is built from 15 residues. V lost 3 bases to trimming and J lost 6 bases, with 19 bases between them. Deep-resolution sequencing targeted approximately 200,000 T cell genomes in pre-culture CD4+ samples. The protocol was immunoSEQ multiplex PCR, while the TCRdb copy is restricted to in-frame clones and leaves out a portion. Of about 89,000 clones listed, roughly 86% are singletons. Notes on this clone: No antigen is known for it.

The chain uses TRBV9 and TRBJ2-7, with D perhaps matching TRBD1 (5 bases). The sample consisted of CD4+ T cells from PBMCs. This sequence was found in a man aged 50-59 years in good health and CMV-seronegative. CDR3 in amino acids: CASSATDNLRLEQYF. The CDR3 DNA reads TGTGCCAGCAGCGCGACGGACAACTTGCGGCTCGAGCAGTACTTC. The full variable domain, with the rest looked up from reference TRBV9 and TRBJ2-7, is DSGVTQTPKHLITATGQRVTLRCSPRSGDLSVYWYQQSLDQGLQFLIQYYNGEERAKGNILERFSAQQFPDLHSELNLSSLELGDSALYFCASSATDNLRLEQYFGPGTRLTVT.